What follows are 23 T cell receptor beta chains derived from one specimen sequenced in a study of cytomegalovirus exposure and HLA in healthy donors. Sequencing was performed with immunoSEQ multiplex PCR; in TCRdb, only in-frame clones are kept and a portion is missing. The repertoire has around 250,000 clones, 85% to 90% of them found once; the top ten carry 0.37%. Sequences were obtained from PBMCs. Receptors originate from a woman younger than 35 in good health and CMV-seronegative.

The rearrangement links TRBV7-9 to TRBJ1-1; D is perhaps TRBD1 (5 bases). The CDR3 has 14 amino acids. V lost 1 base, J lost 0 bases, and 6 bases lay in between. In germline, CDR1 is SEHNR, CDR2 FQNEAQ (reference sequence). Here the CDR3 reads CASSLGQMNTEAFF. CDR3 bases: TGTGCCAGCAGCTTAGGACAGATGAACACTGAAGCTTTCTTT.

The chain uses TRBV6-1 and TRBJ1-1; D gene ambiguous. The CDR3 contains 15 residues. From germline, CDR1 is MNHNS and CDR2 SASEGT. V lost 2 bases and J 1 base, leaving 11 bases between the germline ends. CDR3 residues: CASSEMTRGNTEAFF. CDR3 in DNA: TGTGCCAGCAGTGAAATGACGCGGGGGAACACTGAAGCTTTCTTT.

The table lists this clone with a few counts. The rearrangement uses TRBV2 and TRBJ2-7; TRBD2 agrees at 8 bases. Germline assignment: CDR1 SNHLY and CDR2 FYNNEI. Trimming at V came to 3 bases and at J to 2 bases, leaving 6 bases not matched to a gene. This CDR3 region has 15 residues. The chain's CDR3 is CASSERGSGTYEQYF. CDR3 nucleotide sequence: TGTGCCAGCAGTGAGCGGGGTAGCGGGACCTACGAGCAGTACTTC.

The genes are TRBV28 and TRBJ2-7, with D perhaps TRBD2 (5 bases). The ends were cut back, 4 bases at V and 3 bases at J, with 16 bases in the middle. Germline V gene sequence: CDR1 MDHEN, CDR2 SYDVKM. The CDR3 loop spans 15 amino acids. The CDR3 spells CASSSNPIRDYEQYF. CDR3 in DNA: TGTGCCAGCAGTTCTAACCCAATCCGGGACTACGAGCAGTACTTC.

The rearrangement links TRBV7-2 to TRBJ2-1; 10 bases fit TRBD2. V lost 1 base, J lost 7 bases, and 4 bases stayed unmatched. The CDR3 runs to 15 residues. Looked up from germline, CDR1 is SGHTA and CDR2 is FQGNSA. The CDR3 bases are TGTGCCAGCAGCTTAGAACTAGCGGGGAGGAATGAGCAGTTCTTC. Amino acids: CASSLELAGRNEQFF.

The chain uses TRBV7-2 and TRBJ1-6; no reliable D call. Trimming left V 2 bases short and J 6 bases short, with 11 bases between. This CDR3 has 15 amino acids. Germline CDR1 SGHTA, CDR2 FQGNSA. CDR3 sequence (DNA): TGTGCCAGCAGCTTAAGCCCGAACCCTAATTCACCCCTCCACTTT. It is translated as CASSLSPNPNSPLHF.

V is TRBV6-5 and J is TRBJ1-3; D is ambiguous. Germline CDR1 and CDR2: MNHEY and SVGAGI. Deletions cut 8 bases from V and 0 bases from J, with 8 bases between. CDR3 length: 13 residues. CDR3 region: CASQAGSGNTIYF. The CDR3 bases are TGTGCCAGCCAGGCGGGCTCTGGAAACACCATATATTTT.

Only one count was recorded for this clone. J is TRBJ2-3 and V is TRBV9; TRBD2 matches at 10 bases. The CDR3 consists of 16 residues. V shed 3 bases, J shed 2 bases, and the junction held 6 bases outside the gene matches. The germline V gene encodes CDR1 SGDLS and CDR2 YYNGEE. CDR3 in amino acids: CASSGGLAWDTDTQYF. The CDR3 DNA sequence: TGTGCCAGCAGCGGGGGACTAGCGTGGGACACAGATACGCAGTATTTT.

This chain joins TRBV6-5 and TRBJ1-1; possible D gene TRBD1, 6 bases. The CDR3 consists of 14 residues. Germline-derived CDR1 and CDR2 are MNHEY and SVGAGI. V lost 6 bases and J 5 bases, leaving 16 bases between the germline ends. CDR3 loop: CASSKQDRGTEAFF. Written as DNA, the CDR3 is TGTGCCAGCAGCAAACAGGACAGAGGAACTGAAGCTTTCTTT.

This chain uses TRBV2 with TRBJ2-3; 8 bases are a match to TRBD2. Germline-derived CDR1 and CDR2 are SNHLY and FYNNEI. The CDR3 is made up of 16 amino acids. Germline trimming cut 4 bases from V and 7 bases from J; bases unmatched to any gene: 13. CDR3 DNA: TGTGCCAGCAGTGGTCCGGGACTAGGGGTTAGCAATACGCAGTATTTT. It encodes CASSGPGLGVSNTQYF.

V is TRBV11-2 and J is TRBJ1-2; a possible D gene is TRBD1 (5 bases). Germline CDR1 is SGHAT and CDR2 is FQNNGV. Trimming stripped 3 bases from V and 0 bases from J, with 14 bases between. The CDR3 consists of 16 residues. The CDR3 nucleotides read TGTGCCAGCAGCTTGGGGAACAGGCCTTCTAACTATGGCTACACCTTC. As protein: CASSLGNRPSNYGYTF.

The chain is built from TRBV7-2 and TRBJ2-7; D not resolved. Germline lookup yields CDR1 SGHTA and CDR2 FQGNSA. The V and J ends lost 5 bases and 0 bases respectively, with 14 bases between them. The CDR3 has 15 amino acids. The CDR3 loop is CASSLTPYISYEQYF. The DNA for the CDR3 is TGTGCCAGCAGCCTAACTCCTTATATCTCCTACGAGCAGTACTTC. The whole variable domain, filled in from reference TRBV7-2 and TRBJ2-7, reads GAGVSQSPSNKVTEKGKDVELRCDPISGHTALYWYRQSLGQGLEFLIYFQGNSAPDKSGLPSDRFSAERTGGSVSTLTIQRTQQEDSAVYLCASSLTPYISYEQYFGPGTRLTVT.

J is TRBJ2-2 and V is TRBV7-8; 9 bases match TRBD2. J lost 0 bases, V lost 1 base, and 0 bases had no gene match. The germline gives CDR1 SGHVS, CDR2 FQNEAQ. The CDR3 sequence is 16 residues long. As DNA, the CDR3 is TGTGCCAGCAGCTTAGGCGGGGGGGCGAACACCGGGGAGCTGTTTTTT. Translating it yields CASSLGGGANTGELFF.

The chain joins TRBV10-2 to TRBJ2-3; 9 bases are a match to TRBD2. The CDR3 has 15 residues. V gave up 3 bases and J gave up 3 bases; unmatched junction bases: 4. The germline CDR1 and CDR2 sequences are WSHSY and SAAADI. In nucleotides, the CDR3 is TGCGCCAGCAGTGATACGCGGGGGGGGACAGATACGCAGTATTTT. This encodes CASSDTRGGTDTQYF.

The chain has TRBV4-3 and TRBJ1-1, with D perhaps matching TRBD1 (5 bases). V was cut by 4 bases and J by 4 bases, with 16 bases left in between. Germline CDR1 and CDR2: LGHNA and YSLEER. The CDR3 has 15 amino acids. The CDR3 DNA sequence: TGCGCCAGCAGCCCCGGTGGGGGGTCGGGCACTGAAGCTTTCTTT. Translation gives CASSPGGGSGTEAFF.

The CDR3 DNA sequence: TGTGCCAGCAGTTACCCAGGGGATACTAGCACAGATACGCAGTATTTT. The encoded protein is CASSYPGDTSTDTQYF. The chain recombines TRBV6-6 with TRBJ2-3; maybe TRBD1 (6 bases). The ends were cut back, 2 bases at V and 0 bases at J, with 12 bases in the middle. The CDR3 consists of 16 residues. Germline CDR1 and CDR2: MNHNY and SVGAGI (reference sequence).

The V gene is TRBV4-2, the J gene TRBJ1-1; D may be TRBD1 (5 bases). Germline-derived CDR1 and CDR2 are LGHNA and YNFKEQ. The CDR3 is made up of 16 amino acids. V lost 1 base, J lost 0 bases, and 12 bases lay in between. As DNA, the CDR3 is TGTGCCAGCAGCCAAGCCCTCGGGGGTGTGAACACTGAAGCTTTCTTT. Its translation is CASSQALGGVNTEAFF.

This clone has just one count. The chain recombines TRBV7-2 with TRBJ1-1; tentatively, D is TRBD1 (6 bases). Trimming removed 4 bases from V and 2 bases from J, with 14 bases in between. This CDR3 is 15 amino acids long. Germline-derived CDR1 and CDR2 are SGHTA and FQGNSA. CDR3 DNA sequence: TGTGCCAGCAGCTCGAAGGACAGCCTCAACACTGAAGCTTTCTTT. This codes for CASSSKDSLNTEAFF.

The genes are TRBV7-2 and TRBJ1-2; no reliable D call. Germline lookup yields CDR1 SGHTA and CDR2 FQGNSA. V gave up 3 bases and J gave up 4 bases, with 15 bases separating them. There are 15 residues in the CDR3. The CDR3 sequence: CASSFPREFLYGYTF. Here the CDR3 DNA reads TGTGCCAGCAGCTTCCCTAGAGAGTTTCTCTATGGCTACACCTTC.

The chain employs TRBV6-5 and TRBJ2-7; TRBD1 is a possible D gene (5 bases). V gave up 4 bases and J gave up 4 bases, with 20 bases separating them. Germline values: CDR1 MNHEY, CDR2 SVGAGI. This CDR3 has 16 residues. The CDR3 spells CASSSMTAGQGYEQYV. In DNA, the CDR3 is TGTGCCAGCAGTTCCATGACGGCAGGGCAAGGGTACGAGCAGTACGTC.

The chain combines TRBV2 with TRBJ1-4; D gene ambiguous. CDR1 SNHLY and CDR2 FYNNEI come from the germline V gene. V was cut by 0 bases and J by 2 bases, with 10 bases left in between. The CDR3 is 16 amino acids. The CDR3, as DNA: TGTGCCAGCAGTGAAGCTGAGGACTGGACTAATGAAAAACTGTTTTTT. It yields the protein CASSEAEDWTNEKLFF.

This clone has a handful of counts. The chain carries TRBV6-5 and TRBJ1-2; unclear D gene. V dropped 4 bases and J dropped 8 bases, with 17 bases sitting between them. Germline V lookup: CDR1 MNHEY, CDR2 SVGAGI. This CDR3 spans 14 amino acids. CDR3 protein: CASSSLTPQVGYTF. The CDR3 nucleotides are TGTGCCAGCAGTTCGTTAACACCTCAGGTGGGCTACACCTTC.

Remarks on this clone: At one of its ends the junction is not consistent with the germline gene, which may arise from a read error. The chain has TRBV18 and TRBJ2-5; TRBD1 matches 7 bases. This CDR3 is built from 14 residues. Germline V gene data show CDR1 as KGHSH and CDR2 as LQKENI. This CDR3 reads CASSPGPLDRALNF. The DNA of the CDR3 is TGTGCCAGCTCACCCGGTCCCCTCGACAGGGCTCTGAACTTC. The variable domain in full, completed from reference TRBV18 and TRBJ2-5, reads NAGVMQNPRHLVRRRGQEARLRCSPMKGHSHVYWYRQLPEEGLKFMVYLQKENIIDESGMPKERFSAEFPKEGPSILRIQQVVRGDSAAYFCASSPGPLDRALNFGPGTRLLVL.